Below are 11 T cell receptor beta chains sequenced from a single sample in a study of graft-versus-host responses after intestinal transplantation. The repertoire was sequenced with immunoSEQ multiplex PCR; TCRdb's copy has only in-frame clones and lacks some. The sample shows 45,000 to 60,000 clones, around 90% of them seen only once. The antigens of these receptors remain unknown. The source material was unstimulated CD4+ T cells sorted from spleen or lymph node cells, sampled before transplant. These receptors were collected from a human donor who was the organ donor for an intestinal transplant.

The J gene is TRBJ2-2, the V gene TRBV4-1; a possible D gene is TRBD1 (5 bases). Trimming left V 4 bases short and J 0 bases short, with 9 bases between. This CDR3 comprises 15 residues. Looked up from germline, CDR1 is MGHRA and CDR2 is YSYEKL. CDR3 protein: CASSLQDTNTGELFF. For the CDR3, the DNA is TGCGCCAGCAGCCTACAGGACACGAACACCGGGGAGCTGTTTTTT.

This chain links TRBV5-4 with TRBJ2-1, with TRBD2 matching 9 bases. Trimming at V came to 3 bases and at J to 8 bases, leaving 9 bases not matched to a gene. Germline V gene lookup returns CDR1 SGHNT and CDR2 YYREEE (reference sequence). This CDR3 has 15 amino acids. This chain's CDR3 is CASSSPGLAQHEQFF. DNA for the CDR3: TGTGCCAGCAGCTCACCGGGACTAGCTCAGCATGAGCAGTTCTTC.

The J gene is TRBJ2-3, the V gene TRBV19; D is undetermined. The CDR3 runs to 13 residues. V was clipped by 1 base and J by 5 bases, with 7 bases between them. Germline CDR1 reads LNHDA; CDR2 reads SQIVND (reference sequence). The chain's CDR3 is CASSIVVKDTQYF. The CDR3 nucleotides are TGTGCCAGTAGTATAGTTGTAAAAGATACGCAGTATTTT.

The V call is TRBV27, the J call TRBJ2-7; D is uncertain. Between the trimmed V and J ends, which lost 5 bases and 2 bases, there was a span of 16 bases. The V gene's germline CDR1 is MNHEY and CDR2 SMNVEV (reference sequence). The CDR3 runs to 15 residues. The CDR3 DNA is TGTGCCAGCAGTCGCCCGACTCTACCCCCCTACGAGCAGTACTTC. Residues: CASSRPTLPPYEQYF.

V is TRBV29-1 and J is TRBJ2-1; 12 bases fit TRBD2. The CDR3 loop spans 18 amino acids. Per the germline V gene, CDR1 is SQVTM and CDR2 is ANQGSEA. J gave up 0 bases and V 8 bases, and 14 bases lay outside the gene matches. Here the CDR3 reads CSTTTGTSGWSSYNEQFF. As DNA, the CDR3 is TGCAGCACCACCACCGGGACTAGCGGGTGGAGCTCCTACAATGAGCAGTTCTTC.

This chain connects TRBV6-6 to TRBJ2-3; 7 bases align to TRBD1. The CDR3 consists of 16 residues. Germline V gene lookup returns CDR1 MNHNY and CDR2 SVGAGI (reference sequence). With 3 bases clipped from V and 0 bases from J, the junction kept 6 bases outside the gene matches. CDR3 amino acids: CASSYPRRGSTDTQYF. The DNA of the CDR3 is TGTGCCAGCAGTTATCCGCGCAGGGGGAGCACAGATACGCAGTATTTT.

V is TRBV6-6 and J is TRBJ1-1, with 10 bases that match TRBD1. Germline CDR1 is MNHNY and CDR2 is SVGAGI (reference sequence). V lost 5 bases to trimming and J lost 4 bases; unmatched junction nucleotides: 4. The CDR3 sequence is 14 residues long. The CDR3 nucleotides are TGTGCCAGCAGTGATTGGACAGGGGGCACTGAAGCTTTCTTT. It is translated as CASSDWTGGTEAFF.

The chain joins TRBV5-1 to TRBJ1-2; D unclear. Germline V gene lookup returns CDR1 SGHRS and CDR2 YFSETQ. Trimming removed 5 bases from V and 1 base from J, with 9 bases in between. The length of the CDR3 is 13 residues. CDR3 nucleotide sequence: TGCGCCAGCAGAGATGGGCTTAACTATGGCTACACCTTC. It yields the protein CASRDGLNYGYTF. Combining the CDR3 with reference TRBV5-1 and TRBJ1-2 gives the whole variable domain KAGVTQTPRYLIKTRGQQVTLSCSPISGHRSVSWYQQTPGQGLQFLFEYFSETQRNKGNFPGRFSGRQFSNSRSEMNVSTLELGDSALYLCASRDGLNYGYTFGSGTRLTVV.

The chain employs TRBV27 and TRBJ2-7; D is perhaps TRBD2 (6 bases). The CDR3 runs 14 residues. V lost 5 bases and J lost 1, with 12 bases in between. Germline V lookup: CDR1 MNHEY, CDR2 SMNVEV (reference sequence). CDR3 DNA sequence: TGTGCCAGCAGTAGGCGCGGGGTATCCTACGAGCAGTACTTC. Protein product: CASSRRGVSYEQYF.

Only one count was recorded for this clone. The J gene is TRBJ1-5, the V gene TRBV30; TRBD1 might be the D (5 bases). CDR3 length: 13 amino acids. Trimming cost V 2 bases and J 1 base, with 6 bases left between them. The germline V gene has CDR1 GTSNPN and CDR2 SVGIG (reference sequence). The CDR3 DNA sequence: TGTGCCTGGAGTCCAGGGAGCAATCAGCCCCAGCATTTT. Translating it yields CAWSPGSNQPQHF. Full variable domain (rest looked up from reference TRBV30 and TRBJ1-5): SQTIHQWPATLVQPVGSPLSLECTVEGTSNPNLYWYRQAAGRGLQLLFYSVGIGQISSEVPQNLSASRPQDRQFILSSKKLLLSDSGFYLCAWSPGSNQPQHFGDGTRLSIL.

This clone was seen more than once but under ten times. This chain connects TRBV14 to TRBJ2-4, with 7 positions matching TRBD2. Germline V gives CDR1 SGHDN, CDR2 FVKESK. This CDR3 has 13 residues. V dropped 4 bases and J dropped 8; count of bases not matched to a gene: 5. In DNA form, the CDR3 reads TGTGCCAGCAGCCGGTTGGGGAGGGACATTCAGTACTTC. This codes for CASSRLGRDIQYF.